This entry concerns a single T cell receptor (beta chain). Only in-frame clones appear in the TCRdb table, and some are missing; sequencing was by immunoSEQ multiplex PCR. The repertoire holds around 70,000 clones, with around nine tenths as singletons. This sample is drawn from a study of T cell changes during pregnancy in multiple sclerosis. CDR1 and CDR2 from the germline V gene are SGHTA and FQGNSA. Trimming removed 5 bases at V and 2 bases at J, with 13 bases between. This CDR3 contains 14 residues. Sequencing was performed on peripheral blood, taken in the first trimester of pregnancy. V is TRBV7-2 and J is TRBJ2-7, with a tentative D call TRBD1 (6 bases). The source is a female donor in good health, enrolled as a control in a pregnancy study. CDR3 sequence (DNA): TGTGCCAGCAGCCAGGGGCAGCTCACCTACGAGCAGTACTTC. The encoded protein is CASSQGQLTYEQYF.